One sample yielded the 6 T cell receptor beta chains listed below, sequenced in a study of blood T cell repertoires in COVID-19. Repertoires were generated with immunoSEQ multiplex PCR, while TCRdb's copy carries only in-frame clones and drops some. This table holds 15,000 to 20,000 clones, about nine tenths found once. Specimen: peripheral blood. The receptor source for this set is a human donor in a cohort sampled during active COVID-19.

The gene calls are TRBV19 and TRBJ2-5; 8 positions agree with TRBD1. J was trimmed by 4 bases and V by 4 bases; bases with no gene match: 11. CDR1 is LNHDA, CDR2 SQIVND, per germline (reference sequence). There are 16 residues in the CDR3. DNA of the CDR3: TGTGCCAGTAGTAGGTTCTTGTCAGGGGGCGGAGAGACCCAGTACTTC. It yields the protein CASSRFLSGGGETQYF.

The chain has TRBV5-4 and TRBJ2-7; 14 bases map to TRBD2. In germline, CDR1 is SGHNT, CDR2 YYREEE (reference sequence). V trimming: 4 bases; J trimming: 3 bases; junction bases outside the gene matches: 3. The CDR3 has 15 amino acids. The CDR3 spells CASSPGLAGVYEQYF. The CDR3 bases are TGTGCCAGCAGCCCGGGACTAGCGGGAGTCTACGAGCAGTACTTC.

A few counts support this clone. The J gene is TRBJ1-1, the V gene TRBV5-1; D is possibly TRBD1 (5 bases). CDR1 is SGHRS and CDR2 is YFSETQ in the germline V gene. With 4 bases removed from V and 4 bases from J, the gap between germline ends came to 14 bases. This CDR3 is 14 amino acids long. As DNA, the CDR3 is TGCGCCAGCAGCCCCGAGGGGAGGTCCACTGAAGCTTTCTTT. Translation gives CASSPEGRSTEAFF.

The chain couples TRBV14 to TRBJ2-7, with D maybe TRBD2 (6 bases). The CDR3 runs 17 residues. The V gene lost 0 bases and the J gene lost 3 bases, with 18 bases spanning the gap. Germline V CDR1 and CDR2: SGHDN, FVKESK. The CDR3 loop reads CASSQDKTLKGGYEQYF. The DNA of the CDR3 is TGTGCCAGCAGCCAAGACAAAACCCTGAAGGGAGGCTACGAGCAGTACTTC.

A note on this clone: This same CDR3 is encoded by further DNA sequences in the sample. V usage is TRBV5-1 and J usage is TRBJ2-7; perhaps TRBD1 as D (5 bases). This CDR3 spans 12 amino acids. The V end lost 4 bases, the J end lost 6 bases, and 11 bases lay between the germline ends. CDR1 is SGHRS, CDR2 YFSETQ, per germline. CDR3 coding DNA: TGCGCCAGCAGCCCCCAGGGCGGCGAGCAGTACTTC. This sequence encodes CASSPQGGEQYF. Combining the CDR3 with reference TRBV5-1 and TRBJ2-7 gives the whole variable domain KAGVTQTPRYLIKTRGQQVTLSCSPISGHRSVSWYQQTPGQGLQFLFEYFSETQRNKGNFPGRFSGRQFSNSRSEMNVSTLELGDSALYLCASSPQGGEQYFGPGTRLTVT.

The chain combines TRBV6-5 with TRBJ2-1, with TRBD2 matching over 13 bases. There are 14 residues in the CDR3. J lost 9 bases, V lost 6 bases, and 5 bases had no gene match. Germline CDR1 MNHEY, CDR2 SVGAGI. The CDR3 DNA reads TGTGCCAGCAGCGGACTAGCGGGAGTAGGTGAGCAGTTCTTC. This sequence encodes CASSGLAGVGEQFF.